The entry below gives a single T cell receptor (beta chain) sequence along with its context. The specificity of this receptor is unknown. No much larger clone is present one base from it, and per-base qualities are unavailable. This specimen belongs to a study of cytotoxic CD8 clonotypes in ibrutinib-treated CLL (TCRdb year 2021). General notes on the study: In this cohort, approximately 15 patients were treatment-naive and fewer than 13 were relapsed/refractory, while some 18 had unmutated IGHV. Response samples were obtained after a median of approximately 12 months of treatment, with a range of about 6 to 36 months. Longitudinal samples were obtainable from about 30% of the 86 participants in the trial. Responses were partial in some 24 patients and complete in 2; after median about 63 months follow-up, roughly 14 stayed in remission and roughly twelve progressed. On average, each sample yielded about 260,000 productive templates and 85,000 to 95,000 productive rearrangements. Every remission and progressive disease sample was obtained while ibrutinib was still being received by the patients. Cryopreserved peripheral blood mononuclear cells were obtained before treatment, at response, and at either sustained remission or disease progression. Study-wide conclusions, independent of this receptor: Sustained-remission and progressing patients did not have matched sampling times, and lymph node repertoires were not examined. Clonality increased at ibrutinib response, stayed stable in sustained remission, and fell back toward baseline at progression. Baseline clonality was found to be higher than that of age-matched healthy donors and was strongly correlated with circulating CD8+ T-cell counts. Public clonotypes were rare and either shrank or stayed stable during treatment, and the rise in clonality at ibrutinib response reflected expansion of private clonotypes.

The label giving this sample's time point can be read as: roughly 25 months on ibrutinib. Roughly 2.2 micrograms of genomic DNA were extracted from cryopreserved PBMCs for TCR beta library preparation. Longitudinal blood samples from CLL patients on ibrutinib monotherapy were analyzed using high-throughput TCR beta sequencing. Patients were enrolled in a phase 2 open-label single-center ibrutinib monotherapy trial. Looking up the germline V gene yields CDR1 MNHEY and CDR2 SVGAGI. The CDR3, from cysteine to phenylalanine, totals 13 residues. This entry keeps only the CDR3 DNA: 39 bases, framed from base 1. Trimming at the junction amounts to 2 bases on V and 6 bases on J, and the germline ends lie 10 bases apart. The goal of deep resolution MiSeq sequencing was a depth between 1 in 1 million and 1 in 200,000 T cells, and coverage averaged 10x per clonotype. The immunoSEQ hsTCRB Kit was used to generate the TCR beta libraries. The authors processed their data as follows. The data were analyzed with ImmunoSEQ Analyzer and ImmunoSEQ Data Assistant, and V, D and J gene assignments followed IMGT definitions. Clonality, with values ranging from 0 to 1, was calculated as one minus the normalized Shannon entropy of productive rearrangement frequencies. Public clonotype analysis was restricted to overrepresented clonotypes comprising at least 0.05% of each patient's repertoire. About a dozen age-matched healthy donor repertoires from immuneACCESS served as clonality controls. Here the immuneACCESS table is served through TCRdb, limited to in-frame sequences with V and J called. Missing clones are a known gap in these copies; in checked studies unresolved V genes cover under half, and the rest lacks a known reason. The V and J calls and clone size come from that table; D and trimming were worked out from the DNA. Here the sample has over 100,000 clones; 58% occur a single time. Clones ranked in the top ten supply about 40% of the sample.

This clonotype was obtained from a human donor with chronic lymphocytic leukemia. This chain is built from TRBV6-5 and TRBJ2-5; TRBD2 is possibly the D segment (6 matching bases). This specimen consisted of PBMCs, obtained after 24 months of ibrutinib treatment. The CDR3 region has the sequence CASSYGTGKTQYF. The base sequence is TGTGCCAGCAGTTACGGGACTGGAAAGACCCAGTACTTC.